This TCR beta chain is drawn from a study of metastatic and nonmetastatic thyroid tumors. Study summary: The study looked at repertoires side by side in blood and in tumor or nodule tissue from malignant and benign thyroid patients. Points from the study as a whole: The study reportedly found significantly higher TCR beta diversity in malignant thyroid tumors than benign nodules, in blood and tumor.

There were no patients who had received any treatment before thyroid surgery. The germline CDR1 and CDR2 sequences are SGDLS and YYNGEE. CDR3 length: 15 amino acids. The J segment lost 7 bases and the V segment lost 3 bases, leaving 12 bases of the junction unmatched. As handled by the study authors: The study took CDR3 differences across clinicopathological groups and made a distant-metastasis classifier for papillary thyroid cancer from them. TCRdb reanalyzed the PCR reads via MiXCR. These V and J calls are TCRdb output, not the study's own analysis. The sample contains about 7,000 clones, more than 15% of which appear only once. As concerns this clone: The antigen is undetermined.

This chain uses TRBV9 with TRBJ2-7, with 8 bases identical to TRBD1. This clonotype was obtained from a male donor with papillary thyroid cancer or a benign thyroid nodule (not recorded which). Some clones in this sample may be carry-over from other donors' samples. Specimen: adjacent normal tissue. For the CDR3, the DNA is TGTGCCAGCAGCGGCCCGGGACAGGCGGCGGAAGAGCAGTACTTC. Its protein is CASSGPGQAAEEQYF.